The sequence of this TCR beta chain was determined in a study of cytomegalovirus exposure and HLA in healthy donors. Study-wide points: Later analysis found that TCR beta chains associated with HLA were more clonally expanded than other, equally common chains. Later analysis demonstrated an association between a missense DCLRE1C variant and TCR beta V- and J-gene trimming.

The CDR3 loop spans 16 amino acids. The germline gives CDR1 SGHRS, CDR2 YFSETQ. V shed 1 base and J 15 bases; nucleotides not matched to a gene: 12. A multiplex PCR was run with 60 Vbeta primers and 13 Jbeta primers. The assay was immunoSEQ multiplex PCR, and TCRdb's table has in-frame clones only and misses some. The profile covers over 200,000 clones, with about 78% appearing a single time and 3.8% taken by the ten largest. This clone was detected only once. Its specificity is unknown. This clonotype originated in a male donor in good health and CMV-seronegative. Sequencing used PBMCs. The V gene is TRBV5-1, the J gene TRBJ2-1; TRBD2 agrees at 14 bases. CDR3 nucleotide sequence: TGCGCCAGCAGCTTGAGGGCCCTGACTAGCGGGAGGGCAGGGTTCTTC. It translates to CASSLRALTSGRAGFF.